This T cell receptor (beta chain) is from a study of CD8 T cells in Susac syndrome. The V gene's germline CDR1 is SQVTM and CDR2 ANQGSEA. CDR3 length: 11 amino acids. Deletions cut 7 bases from V and 5 bases from J, with 12 bases between. Negative isolation yielded the CD8+ and CD4+ T cells, while FACS enriched the TEMRA cells. Roughly 0.45 to 1 ug RNA was reverse transcribed with random hexamers. Amplification of TCR beta CDR3 spanned 54 Vbeta and 13 Jbeta via immunoSEQ multiplex PCR. TCRdb re-called the immunoSEQ multiplex PCR reads through MiXCR, storing one row per CDR3 protein. The sample includes about 100,000 distinct CDR3 sequences, 95% of them seen just once. A word on this clonotype: Its cognate antigen is unknown.

The study's findings and limits: In Susac syndrome, CD8+ expansion was highest in TEMRA and active disease. Susac-specific public clones in total CD8+ repertoires numbered sixteen; in CD8+ TEMRA repertoires, they numbered a few.

The chain uses TRBV29-1 and TRBJ2-7; no definite D call. This receptor was identified in a human donor with Susac syndrome. Material: CD8+ T cells from PBMCs. The CDR3 loop reads CSAQVGDEQYF. Here the CDR3 DNA reads TGCAGCGCCCAGGTTGGAGACGAGCAGTACTTC.